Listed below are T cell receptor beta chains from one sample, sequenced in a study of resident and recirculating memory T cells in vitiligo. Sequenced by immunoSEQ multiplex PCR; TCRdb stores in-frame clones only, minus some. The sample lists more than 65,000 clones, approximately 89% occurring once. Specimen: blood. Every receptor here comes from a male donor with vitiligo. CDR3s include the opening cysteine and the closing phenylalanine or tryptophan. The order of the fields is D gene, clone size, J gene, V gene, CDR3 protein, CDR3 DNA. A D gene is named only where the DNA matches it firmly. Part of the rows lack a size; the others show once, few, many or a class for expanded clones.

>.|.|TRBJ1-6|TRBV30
CAWSYHINSPLHF
TGTGCCTGGAGTTATCACATTAATTCACCCCTCCACTTT
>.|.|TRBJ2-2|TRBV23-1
CASSQSPGTGELFF
TGCGCCAGCAGTCAATCTCCAGGGACCGGGGAGCTGTTTTTT
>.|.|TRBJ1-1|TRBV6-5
CASRPVGQKNTEAFF
TGTGCCAGCAGACCCGTCGGACAGAAGAACACTGAAGCTTTCTTT
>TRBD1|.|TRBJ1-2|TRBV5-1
CASSLETPGTGYGYTF
TGCGCCAGCAGCTTGGAAACCCCCGGGACAGGGTATGGCTACACCTTC
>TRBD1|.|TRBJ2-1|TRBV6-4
CASSALPGQGVSEQFF
TGTGCCAGCAGTGCCCTCCCGGGACAGGGGGTTAGTGAGCAGTTCTTC
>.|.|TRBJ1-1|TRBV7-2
CASSLKSKAGVGTEAFF
TGTGCCAGCAGCTTAAAAAGCAAGGCAGGGGTGGGCACTGAAGCTTTCTTT
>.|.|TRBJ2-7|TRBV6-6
CASSYSGEVVSEQYF
TGTGCCAGCAGTTACTCCGGGGAGGTCGTCTCCGAGCAGTACTTC
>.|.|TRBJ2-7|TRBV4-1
CASSQDGRSSYEQYF
TGCGCCAGCAGCCAAGATGGGCGAAGTTCCTACGAGCAGTACTTC
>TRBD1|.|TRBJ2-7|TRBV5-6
CASSSTQGASTYEQYF
TGTGCCAGCAGCTCGACACAGGGGGCCAGTACCTACGAGCAGTACTTC
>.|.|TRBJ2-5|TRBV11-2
CASSLAGAETQYF
TGTGCCAGCAGCCTCGCGGGGGCAGAGACCCAGTACTTC
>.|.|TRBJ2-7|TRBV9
CASSVETGLFYEQYF
TGTGCCAGCAGCGTAGAAACAGGGTTATTCTACGAGCAGTACTTC
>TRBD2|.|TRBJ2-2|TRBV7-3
CASSLWASGGAPGELFF
TGTGCCAGCAGCTTATGGGCTAGCGGGGGGGCCCCCGGGGAGCTGTTTTTT
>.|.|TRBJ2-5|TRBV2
CASSRSWQETQYF
TGTGCCAGCAGTCGAAGCTGGCAAGAGACCCAGTACTTC
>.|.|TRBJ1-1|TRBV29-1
CSVEGGARTEAFF
TGCAGCGTTGAGGGTGGGGCGAGGACTGAAGCTTTCTTT
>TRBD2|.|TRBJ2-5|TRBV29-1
CSVGLAGGPETQYF
TGCAGCGTAGGACTAGCGGGGGGGCCAGAGACCCAGTACTTC
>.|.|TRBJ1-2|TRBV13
CASSLGQGGYGYTF
TGTGCCAGCAGCTTAGGGCAGGGCGGCTATGGCTACACCTTC
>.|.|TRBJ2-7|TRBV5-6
CASRETELSYEQYF
TGTGCCAGCAGGGAGACAGAACTCTCCTACGAGCAGTACTTC
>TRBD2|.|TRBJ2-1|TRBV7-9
CASSLEGLAANEQFF
TGTGCCAGCAGCTTAGAGGGACTAGCGGCCAATGAGCAGTTCTTC
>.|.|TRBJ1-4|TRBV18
CASSPRSSGNEKLFF
TGTGCCAGCTCACCAAGGAGTTCGGGAAATGAAAAACTGTTTTTT
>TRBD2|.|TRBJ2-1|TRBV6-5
CASSYGLAETYNEQFF
TGTGCCAGCAGTTACGGACTAGCGGAAACCTACAATGAGCAGTTCTTC
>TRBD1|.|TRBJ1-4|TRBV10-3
CAISGQGAKGEKLFF
TGTGCCATCAGTGGACAGGGGGCTAAAGGTGAAAAACTGTTTTTT
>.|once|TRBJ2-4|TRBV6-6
CASKGVNIQYF
TGTGCCAGCAAGGGAGTCAACATTCAGTACTTC
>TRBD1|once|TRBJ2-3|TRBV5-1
CASSEDRVGDTQYF
TGCGCCAGCAGCGAGGACAGGGTGGGAGATACGCAGTATTTT
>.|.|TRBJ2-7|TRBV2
CASSDRAIGYEQYF
TGTGCCAGCAGTGACAGGGCGATCGGATACGAGCAGTACTTC
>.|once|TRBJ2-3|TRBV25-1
CASSPTVDTQYF
TGTGCCAGCAGTCCAACGGTAGATACGCAGTATTTT
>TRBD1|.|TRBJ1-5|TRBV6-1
CASSMGTGRAQPQHF
TGTGCCAGCAGTATGGGGACAGGGAGGGCTCAGCCCCAGCATTTT
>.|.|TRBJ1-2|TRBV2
CASTPDRSALTTF
TGTGCCAGCACCCCCGACAGGAGCGCCCTTACTACCTTC
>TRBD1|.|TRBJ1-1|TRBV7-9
CASSLATGPSNEAFF
TGTGCCAGCAGCCTAGCGACAGGGCCCTCGAACGAAGCTTTCTTT
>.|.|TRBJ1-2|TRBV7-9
CASSLEFGGYTF
TGTGCCAGCAGCTTAGAGTTTGGCGGCTACACCTTC
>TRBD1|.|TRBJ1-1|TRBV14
CASSQAASGTDLNTEAFF
TGTGCCAGCAGCCAAGCGGCCTCAGGGACAGATTTGAACACTGAAGCTTTCTTT
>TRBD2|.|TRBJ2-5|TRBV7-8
CASSRPTSGGKQETQYF
TGTGCCAGCAGCAGACCGACTAGCGGGGGCAAACAAGAGACCCAGTACTTC
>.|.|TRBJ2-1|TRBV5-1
CASSPRVHNEQFF
TGCGCCAGCAGCCCTAGAGTACACAATGAGCAGTTCTTC
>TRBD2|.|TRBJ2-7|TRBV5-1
CASSFPSGGNEQYF
TGCGCCAGCAGCTTTCCTAGCGGGGGTAACGAGCAGTACTTC
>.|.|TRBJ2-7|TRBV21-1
CASSKGSGGEDEQYF
TGTGCCAGCAGCAAAGGGTCGGGAGGGGAAGACGAGCAGTACTTC
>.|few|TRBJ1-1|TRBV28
CASSLDWNTEAFF
TGTGCCAGCTCCCTAGACTGGAACACTGAAGCTTTCTTT
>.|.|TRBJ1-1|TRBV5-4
CASSLGPTDNTEAFF
TGTGCCAGCAGCTTGGGACCTACAGATAACACTGAAGCTTTCTTT
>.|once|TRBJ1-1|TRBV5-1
CASSLGQGRLEAFF
TGCGCCAGCAGCTTGGGGCAGGGGCGCCTTGAAGCTTTCTTT
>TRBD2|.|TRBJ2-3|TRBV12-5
CASGPRTSFPDTQYF
TGTGCTAGTGGTCCACGGACTAGTTTTCCAGATACGCAGTATTTT
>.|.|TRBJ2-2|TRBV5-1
CASSLLRGPPTGELFF
TGCGCCAGCAGCTTGTTGCGGGGGCCGCCCACCGGGGAGCTGTTTTTT
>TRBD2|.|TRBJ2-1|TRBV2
CASSASAPAGLYNEQFF
TGTGCCAGCAGTGCCTCCGCTCCAGCGGGGCTCTACAATGAGCAGTTCTTC
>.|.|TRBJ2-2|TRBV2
CASARDSNTGELFF
TGTGCCAGCGCCCGGGACTCGAACACCGGGGAGCTGTTTTTT
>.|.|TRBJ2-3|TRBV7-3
CASSQSGASTDTQYF
TGTGCCAGCAGCCAAAGCGGTGCTAGCACAGATACGCAGTATTTT
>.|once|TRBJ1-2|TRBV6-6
CASLEMGGGYTF
TGTGCCAGCCTAGAGATGGGGGGTGGCTACACCTTC
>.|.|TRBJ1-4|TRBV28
CASLRAEKLFF
TGTGCCAGCCTCAGGGCTGAAAAACTGTTTTTT
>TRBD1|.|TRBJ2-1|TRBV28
CASSYRGKGGEQFF
TGTGCCAGCAGTTACAGGGGGAAAGGGGGTGAGCAGTTCTTC
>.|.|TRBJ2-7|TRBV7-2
CASTLGVNSYEQYF
TGTGCCAGCACCCTAGGTGTCAACTCCTACGAGCAGTACTTC
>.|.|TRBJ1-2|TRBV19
CASSPSRGRIPYYGYTF
TGTGCCAGTAGTCCCTCGCGGGGCAGAATCCCCTACTATGGCTACACCTTC
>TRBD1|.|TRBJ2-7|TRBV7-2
CASSRQGPYEQYF
TGTGCCAGCAGCCGACAGGGGCCCTACGAGCAGTACTTC
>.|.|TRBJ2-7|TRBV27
CASSSGAGEQYF
TGTGCCAGCAGTTCGGGCGCGGGGGAGCAGTACTTC
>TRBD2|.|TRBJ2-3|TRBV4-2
CASSQAGGSGGLDTQYF
TGTGCCAGCAGCCAAGCAGGAGGTAGCGGGGGGCTGGATACGCAGTATTTT
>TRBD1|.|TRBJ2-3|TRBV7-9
CASSHRDSGSTDTQYF
TGTGCCAGCAGCCATCGGGACAGTGGGAGCACAGATACGCAGTATTTT